The 25 T cell receptor beta chains in this list originate from one sample, sequenced in a study of T cell clones after liver transplantation. Using immunoSEQ multiplex PCR, the repertoire was profiled, and TCRdb retains in-frame clones only, with some absent. Seen here are about 71,000 clones, 80% observed once, and the top ten hold approximately 0.73%. The specimen was CD4+ T cells from blood, collected 12 months after liver transplant. Every receptor here comes from a human patient who received a liver transplant. These T cells may partly come from the graft donor.

The CDR3 region is CASSQGGDLYEQYF. CDR3 DNA: TGTGCCAGCAGCCAAGGAGGGGACCTTTACGAGCAGTACTTC. The chain recombines TRBV14 with TRBJ2-7, with D perhaps given as TRBD1 or TRBD2 (5 bases each). This CDR3 is built from 14 residues. Germline CDR1 and CDR2: SGHDN and FVKESK. V lost 1 base and J lost 4, with 11 bases in between.

The chain links TRBV19 to TRBJ2-3; TRBD2 matches at 11 bases. With V trimmed by 6 bases and J by 1 base, 9 bases remained unmatched. The CDR3 is 17 amino acids. CDR1 is LNHDA and CDR2 is SQIVND in the germline V gene (reference sequence). The CDR3 nucleotides read TGTGCCAGTAGGCATAGCGGGAGGGAGTGGGGCACAGATACGCAGTATTTT. Its translation: CASRHSGREWGTDTQYF.

This clone occurred a few times. This chain joins TRBV7-3 and TRBJ2-7; D is possibly TRBD1 (5 bases). The CDR3 consists of 13 residues. Trimming left V 5 bases short and J 4 bases short, with 12 bases between. The germline gives CDR1 SGHTA, CDR2 FQGTGA. Written as DNA, the CDR3 is TGTGCCAGCAGCAGTGGGGCAGGGTACGAGCAGTACTTC. Protein sequence: CASSSGAGYEQYF.

V is TRBV29-1 and J is TRBJ1-1, with D uncertain. The CDR3 totals 12 residues. CDR1 and CDR2 (germline): SQVTM, ANQGSEA. Trimming removed 2 bases at V and 1 base at J, with 5 bases between. CDR3 amino acids: CSVEPANTEAFF. The CDR3 DNA is TGCAGCGTTGAACCAGCGAACACTGAAGCTTTCTTT.

The chain combines TRBV11-2 with TRBJ1-1; TRBD1 matches 10 bases. The germline CDR1 and CDR2 sequences are SGHAT and FQNNGV. The CDR3 loop spans 17 amino acids. After removal of 4 bases from V and 0 bases from J, the junction contained 8 bases not matched to a gene. CDR3 amino acids: CASSSKDRGLMNTEAFF. In DNA form, the CDR3 reads TGTGCCAGCAGCTCTAAGGACAGGGGGTTAATGAACACTGAAGCTTTCTTT.

The genes are TRBV15 and TRBJ1-5, with TRBD1 matching 7 bases. Per germline, CDR1 LNHNV and CDR2 YYDKDF (reference sequence). The CDR3 is 17 amino acids. V lost 0 bases to trimming and J lost 4 bases; unmatched junction nucleotides: 9. CDR3 loop: CATSREGGQRANQPQHF. The CDR3 DNA reads TGTGCCACCAGCAGAGAGGGGGGACAGCGTGCAAATCAGCCCCAGCATTTT.

V and J are TRBV4-2 and TRBJ2-7; 8 bases map to TRBD2. With 5 bases clipped from V and 2 bases from J, the junction kept 8 bases outside the gene matches. CDR3 size: 15 residues. The germline CDR1 and CDR2 sequences are LGHNA and YNFKEQ. In DNA form, the CDR3 reads TGTGCCAGCAGCAGAGAGACTAGCGTCGCCTACGAGCAGTACTTC. It translates to CASSRETSVAYEQYF.

V usage is TRBV18 and J usage is TRBJ2-2; D tentatively reads TRBD1 or TRBD2 (5 bases each). The CDR3 sequence is 18 residues long. Looked up from germline, CDR1 is KGHSH and CDR2 is LQKENI. V dropped 3 bases and J dropped 2 bases, with 19 bases sitting between them. CDR3 sequence (DNA): TGTGCCAGCTCACCCCGGCTCATTGGGGGAGCAAACACCGGGGAGCTGTTTTTT. Protein product: CASSPRLIGGANTGELFF.

This sequence joins TRBV18 and TRBJ1-3; D gene ambiguous. Germline CDR1 KGHSH, CDR2 LQKENI. This CDR3 is 15 amino acids long. V was pared by 3 bases and J by 1 base, with 10 bases between. The CDR3 protein is CASSPADLSGNTIYF. Here the CDR3 DNA reads TGTGCCAGCTCACCTGCCGACTTGTCTGGAAACACCATATATTTT.

This clone is a singleton in its sample. The chain is built from TRBV28 and TRBJ1-1, with D hard to call. The CDR3 is made up of 11 amino acids. Germline-derived CDR1 and CDR2 are MDHEN and SYDVKM. The germline V and J ends were trimmed by 10 bases and 1 base, with 7 bases remaining between them. The CDR3 spells CATTANTEAFF. The CDR3 nucleotides are TGTGCCACCACAGCGAACACTGAAGCTTTCTTT.

The rearrangement links TRBV6-1 to TRBJ2-3; 11 bases fit TRBD1. CDR1 and CDR2 (germline): MNHNS, SASEGT. Germline trimming cut 7 bases from V and 4 bases from J; bases unmatched to any gene: 4. This CDR3 has 14 amino acids. The CDR3 is CASTRTGGPDTQYF. The CDR3, as DNA: TGTGCCAGCACCAGGACAGGGGGCCCAGATACGCAGTATTTT.

This rearrangement joins TRBV18 to TRBJ2-5, with D possibly TRBD2 on 5 matching bases. V lost 3 bases to trimming and J lost 3 bases, with 8 bases between them. In germline, CDR1 is KGHSH, CDR2 LQKENI. The CDR3 covers 13 residues. Written as DNA, the CDR3 is TGTGCCAGCTCACCGGCGGGCGAAGAGACCCAGTACTTC. Its protein is CASSPAGEETQYF.

This clone was detected only once. The chain couples TRBV28 to TRBJ2-1; perhaps TRBD2 as D (5 bases). CDR1 and CDR2 (germline): MDHEN, SYDVKM. The length of the CDR3 is 17 residues. Trimming left V 8 bases short and J 3 bases short, with 23 bases between. The CDR3 region is CASVPSIPGWGYNEQFF. The CDR3 coding sequence is TGTGCCAGCGTCCCTTCAATCCCGGGGTGGGGCTACAATGAGCAGTTCTTC.

This clone was seen a single time. V gene TRBV7-9 combines with J gene TRBJ2-7, with D perhaps TRBD1 (5 bases). Germline CDR1 and CDR2: SEHNR and FQNEAQ (reference sequence). CDR3 length: 14 amino acids. V was pared by 3 bases and J by 3 bases, with 12 bases between. CDR3 coding DNA: TGTGCCAGCAGCTTCCAGGGAATTGACTACGAGCAGTACTTC. Translation: CASSFQGIDYEQYF.

The chain combines TRBV27 with TRBJ1-5; unclear D gene. V lost 5 bases and J 9 bases, leaving 20 bases between the germline ends. This CDR3 contains 15 residues. Germline loops: CDR1 MNHEY, CDR2 SMNVEV (reference sequence). The CDR3 nucleotides read TGTGCCAGCAGTCCATACCGCGGGGTCGATGGGCCCCAGCATTTT. Its translation: CASSPYRGVDGPQHF.

V and J are TRBV7-3 and TRBJ2-1; weak D call: TRBD1 (7 bases). The germline V gene encodes CDR1 SGHTA and CDR2 FQGTGA. The CDR3 covers 16 residues. V was pared by 4 bases and J by 2 bases, with 15 bases between. The CDR3 reads CASSYRTGEAYNEQFF. The CDR3 DNA reads TGTGCCAGCAGCTATAGAACAGGGGAGGCCTACAATGAGCAGTTCTTC.

In DNA form, the CDR3 reads TGTGCCAGCAGCTTAGAGGGGAACACTGAAGCTTTCTTT. Protein product: CASSLEGNTEAFF. V and J are TRBV7-8 and TRBJ1-1; D is ambiguous. V lost 1 base to trimming and J lost 1 base, with 4 bases between them. The CDR3 sequence is 13 residues long. Germline V CDR1 and CDR2: SGHVS, FQNEAQ.

In DNA form, the CDR3 reads TGTGCCAGCTCACTAGACAGAAAAACAACTAATGAAAAACTGTTTTTT. It codes for CASSLDRKTTNEKLFF. The J gene is TRBJ1-4, the V gene TRBV18, with a possible D match to TRBD1 (5 bases). The germline CDR1 and CDR2 sequences are KGHSH and LQKENI. Trimming cost V 4 bases and J 0 bases, with 12 bases left between them. CDR3 length: 16 amino acids.

The CDR3 protein is CASRGPTGKGEKLFF. The CDR3 nucleotides read TGTGCCAGCAGGGGCCCGACAGGGAAGGGCGAAAAACTGTTTTTT. This rearrangement joins TRBV2 to TRBJ1-4; 7 nucleotides line up with TRBD1. Germline CDR1 and CDR2: SNHLY and FYNNEI. The V gene end was trimmed by 6 bases and the J gene end by 8 bases; junction bases not matched to a gene: 12. The CDR3 totals 15 residues.

V is TRBV6-6 and J is TRBJ2-7; 8 bases line up with TRBD1. Germline V CDR1 and CDR2: MNHNY, SVGAGI (reference sequence). There are 12 residues in the CDR3. J was trimmed by 7 bases and V by 8 bases; bases with no gene match: 7. The CDR3, as DNA: TGTGCCAGCGACAGGGGTCTGGAGGAGCAGTACTTC. Protein product: CASDRGLEEQYF.

This chain links TRBV2 with TRBJ2-5; no clear D gene. The V gene lost 0 bases and the J gene lost 5 bases, with 4 bases spanning the gap. This CDR3 spans 12 amino acids. Germline loops: CDR1 SNHLY, CDR2 FYNNEI. This CDR3 reads CASSEARETQYF. The DNA for the CDR3 is TGTGCCAGCAGTGAAGCGAGGGAGACCCAGTACTTC.

The chain joins TRBV30 to TRBJ1-2; no firm D call. The length of the CDR3 is 15 residues. Trimming stripped 5 bases from V and 6 bases from J, with 22 bases between. Germline V gene sequence: CDR1 GTSNPN, CDR2 SVGIG (reference sequence). CDR3 protein: CAWPTRAPPGDGYTF. DNA for the CDR3: TGTGCCTGGCCAACCCGGGCGCCCCCCGGAGATGGCTACACCTTC. The full variable domain, with the rest looked up from reference TRBV30 and TRBJ1-2, is SQTIHQWPATLVQPVGSPLSLECTVEGTSNPNLYWYRQAAGRGLQLLFYSVGIGQISSEVPQNLSASRPQDRQFILSSKKLLLSDSGFYLCAWPTRAPPGDGYTFGSGTRLTVV.

The V and J genes are TRBV28 and TRBJ1-4, with 9 nucleotides matching TRBD1. The trim removed 3 bases at V and 5 bases at J, leaving 4 bases unmatched. CDR1 MDHEN and CDR2 SYDVKM come from the germline V gene. The CDR3 sequence is 15 residues long. CDR3 sequence: CASSFLGTGNEKLFF. The CDR3 DNA reads TGTGCCAGCAGTTTCCTAGGGACAGGGAATGAAAAACTGTTTTTT.

This clone was counted a single time. The gene calls are TRBV5-4 and TRBJ1-1; possibly TRBD1 for D (5 bases). The germline gives CDR1 SGHNT, CDR2 YYREEE (reference sequence). Trimming stripped 4 bases from V and 10 bases from J, with 17 bases between. The CDR3 loop spans 13 amino acids. The DNA for the CDR3 is TGTGCCAGCAGCCCGGGGCAGGGAGGGTCAGCTTTCTTT. It specifies CASSPGQGGSAFF.

The rearrangement uses TRBV5-6 and TRBJ1-2, with a weak D call TRBD1 (5 bases). Trimming took off 0 bases at V and 5 bases at J, with 8 bases between the two ends. Germline-derived CDR1 and CDR2 are SGHDT and YYEEEE. The CDR3 contains 13 residues. The CDR3 region has the DNA TGTGCCAGCAGCTTGGCGACAGTTTATGGCTACACCTTC. This codes for CASSLATVYGYTF.